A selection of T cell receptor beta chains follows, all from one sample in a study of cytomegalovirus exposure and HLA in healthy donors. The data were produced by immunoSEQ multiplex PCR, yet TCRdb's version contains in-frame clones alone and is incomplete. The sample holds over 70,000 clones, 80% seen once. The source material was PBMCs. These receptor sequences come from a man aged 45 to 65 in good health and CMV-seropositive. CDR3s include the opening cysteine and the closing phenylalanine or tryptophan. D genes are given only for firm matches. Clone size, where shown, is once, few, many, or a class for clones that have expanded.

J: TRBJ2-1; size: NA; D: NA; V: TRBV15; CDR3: CATSTRGGEQFF; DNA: TGTGCCACCAGCACGCGCGGTGGAGAGCAGTTCTTC
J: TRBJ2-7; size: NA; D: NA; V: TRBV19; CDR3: CASSNAGSYEQYF; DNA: TGTGCCAGTAGTAACGCGGGATCCTACGAGCAGTACTTC
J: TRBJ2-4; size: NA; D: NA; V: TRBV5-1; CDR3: CASSLGRGNESIQYF; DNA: TGCGCCAGCAGCTTGGGCAGGGGCAACGAAAGCATTCAGTACTTC
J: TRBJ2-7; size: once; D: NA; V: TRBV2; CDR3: CASRYRPTYEQYF; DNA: TGTGCCAGCAGGTACAGGCCGACCTACGAGCAGTACTTC
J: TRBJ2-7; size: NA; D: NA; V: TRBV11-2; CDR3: CASSLSQEQYF; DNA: TGTGCCAGCAGCTTATCTCAGGAGCAGTACTTC
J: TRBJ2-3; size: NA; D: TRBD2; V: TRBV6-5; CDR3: CASSSFSGTNTDTQYF; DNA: TGTGCCAGCAGTTCCTTTAGCGGGACTAACACAGATACGCAGTATTTT
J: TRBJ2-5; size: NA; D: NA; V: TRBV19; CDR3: CASSLGLLQETQYF; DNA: TGTGCCAGTAGTCTCGGACTGTTACAAGAGACCCAGTACTTC
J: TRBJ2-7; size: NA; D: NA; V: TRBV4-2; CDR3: CASSQGGRDLFHEQYF; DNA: TGTGCCAGCAGCCAAGGCGGGCGGGACTTGTTCCACGAGCAGTACTTC
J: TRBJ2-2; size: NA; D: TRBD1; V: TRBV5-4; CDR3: CASSHTGGGTGELFF; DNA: TGTGCCAGCAGCCATACAGGGGGCGGTACCGGGGAGCTGTTTTTT
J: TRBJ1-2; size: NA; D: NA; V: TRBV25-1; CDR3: CASSDLRQNYGYTF; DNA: TGTGCCAGCAGTGACCTCCGACAGAACTATGGCTACACCTTC
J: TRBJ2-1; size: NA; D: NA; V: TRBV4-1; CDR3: CASSQDLAGRSVYNEQFF; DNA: TGCGCCAGCAGCCAAGATCTGGCGGGACGGAGCGTTTACAATGAGCAGTTCTTC
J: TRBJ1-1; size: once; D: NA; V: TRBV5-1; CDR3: CASSGGRVNTEAFF; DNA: TGCGCCAGCAGCGGGGGGAGGGTGAACACTGAAGCTTTCTTT
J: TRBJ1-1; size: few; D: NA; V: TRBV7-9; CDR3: CASSTPGVQAFF; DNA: TGTGCCAGCAGCACACCGGGAGTTCAAGCTTTCTTT
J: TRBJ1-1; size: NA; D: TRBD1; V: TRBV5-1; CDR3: CASSLGPGQGDSEAFF; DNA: TGCGCCAGCAGCTTGGGGCCGGGACAGGGTGATTCTGAAGCTTTCTTT
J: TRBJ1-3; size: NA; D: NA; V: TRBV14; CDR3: CASSQAGGNTIYF; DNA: TGTGCCAGCAGCCAGGCAGGGGGAAACACCATATATTTT
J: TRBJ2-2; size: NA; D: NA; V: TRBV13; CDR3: CASSGGEGLKSNTGELFF; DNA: TGTGCCAGCAGCGGTGGAGAGGGCCTAAAATCGAACACCGGGGAGCTGTTTTTT
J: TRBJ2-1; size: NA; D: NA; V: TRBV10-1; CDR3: CEGDEQFF; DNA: TGCGAAGGGGATGAGCAGTTCTTC
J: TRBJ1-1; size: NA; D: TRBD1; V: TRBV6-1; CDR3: CASSDGTGLNTEAFF; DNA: TGTGCCAGCAGTGACGGGACAGGTTTGAACACTGAAGCTTTCTTT
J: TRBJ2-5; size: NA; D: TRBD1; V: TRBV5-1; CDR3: CASSNTGGEETQYF; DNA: TGCGCCAGCAGCAATACAGGGGGAGAAGAGACCCAGTACTTC
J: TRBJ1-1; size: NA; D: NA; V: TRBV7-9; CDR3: CASSLRVANTEAFF; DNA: TGTGCCAGCAGCTTGCGGGTAGCGAACACTGAAGCTTTCTTT
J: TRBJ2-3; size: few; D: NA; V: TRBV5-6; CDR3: CASSGYNDFLTTDTQYF; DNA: TGTGCCAGCAGCGGATACAACGACTTTCTAACCACAGATACGCAGTATTTT
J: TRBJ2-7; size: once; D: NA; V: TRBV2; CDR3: CASRATVHEQYF; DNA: TGTGCCAGCAGAGCGACGGTTCACGAGCAGTACTTC
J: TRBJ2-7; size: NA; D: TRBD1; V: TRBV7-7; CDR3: CASSFSRGHEQYF; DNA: TGTGCCAGCAGCTTTAGTAGGGGGCACGAGCAGTACTTC
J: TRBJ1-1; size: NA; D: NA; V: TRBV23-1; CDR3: CASSDTGPNTEAFF; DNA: TGCGCCAGCTCCGATACAGGGCCAAACACTGAAGCTTTCTTT
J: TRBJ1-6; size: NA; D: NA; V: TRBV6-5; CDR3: CASSYQSNSPLHF; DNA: TGTGCCAGCAGTTACCAATCTAATTCACCCCTCCACTTT
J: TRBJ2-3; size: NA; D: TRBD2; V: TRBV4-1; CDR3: CASSQDILAADTQYF; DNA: TGCGCCAGCAGCCAAGATATCCTAGCGGCAGATACGCAGTATTTT
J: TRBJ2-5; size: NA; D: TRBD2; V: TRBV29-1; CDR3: CSVKRTRPLQETQYF; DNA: TGCAGCGTTAAAAGGACTAGGCCTCTTCAAGAGACCCAGTACTTC
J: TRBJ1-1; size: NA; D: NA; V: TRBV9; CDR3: CASSVGSAGTEAFF; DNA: TGTGCCAGCAGCGTAGGATCGGCAGGCACTGAAGCTTTCTTT
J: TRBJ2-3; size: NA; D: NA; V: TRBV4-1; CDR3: CASSQVPRLADTQYF; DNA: TGCGCCAGCAGCCAAGTTCCACGGCTAGCGGATACGCAGTATTTT
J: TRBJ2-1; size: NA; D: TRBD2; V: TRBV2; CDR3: CASTPPRGSQNEQFF; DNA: TGTGCCAGCACTCCACCCCGCGGGAGTCAAAATGAGCAGTTCTTC
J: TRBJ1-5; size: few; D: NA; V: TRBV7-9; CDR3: CSCGSQGQPQHF; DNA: TGTTCCTGTGGGTCACAGGGTCAGCCCCAGCATTTT
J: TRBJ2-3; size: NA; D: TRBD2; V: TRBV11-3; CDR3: CASSPRTSDTQYF; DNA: TGTGCCAGCAGTCCCCGGACTAGTGATACGCAGTATTTT
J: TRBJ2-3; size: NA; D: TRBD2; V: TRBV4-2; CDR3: CASSRPGGSTDTQYF; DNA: TGTGCCAGCAGCCGCCCGGGAGGGAGCACAGATACGCAGTATTTT
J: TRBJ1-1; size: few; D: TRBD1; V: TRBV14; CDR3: CASSRQGGTEAFF; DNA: TGTGCCAGCAGCCGACAGGGAGGCACTGAAGCTTTCTTT
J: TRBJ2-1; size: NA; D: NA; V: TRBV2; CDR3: CASRTPRDPGVGDEQFF; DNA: TGTGCCAGCAGGACCCCCCGTGATCCGGGAGTGGGCGATGAGCAGTTCTTC
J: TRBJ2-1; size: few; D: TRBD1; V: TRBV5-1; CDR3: CASSIPDRGSYNEQFF; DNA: TGCGCCAGCAGCATCCCCGACAGGGGCTCCTACAATGAGCAGTTCTTC
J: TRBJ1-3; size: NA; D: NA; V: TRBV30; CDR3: CAWSGSLTSGNTIYF; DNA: TGTGCCTGGAGTGGTAGTCTTACTTCTGGAAACACCATATATTTT